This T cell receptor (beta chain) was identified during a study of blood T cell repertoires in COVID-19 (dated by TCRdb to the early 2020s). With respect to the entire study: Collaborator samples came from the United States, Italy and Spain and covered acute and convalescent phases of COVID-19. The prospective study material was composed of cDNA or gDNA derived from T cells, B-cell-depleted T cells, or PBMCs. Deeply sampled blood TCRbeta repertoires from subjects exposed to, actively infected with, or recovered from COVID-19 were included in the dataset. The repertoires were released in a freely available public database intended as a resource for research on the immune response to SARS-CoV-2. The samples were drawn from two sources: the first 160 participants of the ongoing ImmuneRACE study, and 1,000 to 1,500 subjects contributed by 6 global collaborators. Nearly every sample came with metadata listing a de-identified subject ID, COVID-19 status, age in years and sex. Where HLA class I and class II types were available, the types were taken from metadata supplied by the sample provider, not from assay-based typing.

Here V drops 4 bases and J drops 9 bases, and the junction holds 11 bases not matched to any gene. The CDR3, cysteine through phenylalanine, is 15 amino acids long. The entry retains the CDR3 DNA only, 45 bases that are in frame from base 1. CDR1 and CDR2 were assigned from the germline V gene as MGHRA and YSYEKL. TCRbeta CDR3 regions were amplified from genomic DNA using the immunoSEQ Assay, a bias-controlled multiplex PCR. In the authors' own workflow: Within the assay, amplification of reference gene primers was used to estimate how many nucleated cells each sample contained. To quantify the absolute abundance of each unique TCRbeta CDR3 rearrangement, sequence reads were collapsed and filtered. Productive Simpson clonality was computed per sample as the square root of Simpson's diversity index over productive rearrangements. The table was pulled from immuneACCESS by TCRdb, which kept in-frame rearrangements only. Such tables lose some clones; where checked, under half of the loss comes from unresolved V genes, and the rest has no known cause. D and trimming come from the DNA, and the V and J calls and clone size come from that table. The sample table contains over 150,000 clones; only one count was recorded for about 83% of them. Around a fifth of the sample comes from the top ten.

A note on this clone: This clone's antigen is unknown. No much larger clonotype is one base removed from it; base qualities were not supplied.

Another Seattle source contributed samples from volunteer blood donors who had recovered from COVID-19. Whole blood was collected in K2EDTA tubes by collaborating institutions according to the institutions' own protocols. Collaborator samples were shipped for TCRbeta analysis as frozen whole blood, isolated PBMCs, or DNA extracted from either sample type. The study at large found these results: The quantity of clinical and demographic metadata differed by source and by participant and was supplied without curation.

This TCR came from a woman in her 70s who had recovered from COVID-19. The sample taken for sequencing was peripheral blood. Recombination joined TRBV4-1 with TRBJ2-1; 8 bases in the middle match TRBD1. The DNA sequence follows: TGCGCCAGCAGCCCTCCACCAGACAGGGGTATTGAGCAGTTCTTC. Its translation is CASSPPPDRGIEQFF.